These 14 T cell receptor beta chains came from one sample sequenced in a study of T cell responses to AZD1222 COVID-19 vaccine. The protocol was immunoSEQ multiplex PCR, while the TCRdb copy is restricted to in-frame clones and leaves out a portion. The repertoire has roughly 100,000 clones, approximately 89% of them found once; the top ten carry 18%. Sequenced here: peripheral blood, sampled on day 0 of AZD1222 vaccination. The receptor set was obtained from an adult in good health.

The J gene is TRBJ1-3, the V gene TRBV7-2; D gene unclear. This CDR3 region has 16 residues. The germline CDR1 and CDR2 sequences are SGHTA and FQGNSA. V lost 2 bases, J lost 6 bases, and 17 bases lay in between. CDR3 in amino acids: CASSLFLPKWLNTIYF. The CDR3 DNA sequence: TGTGCCAGCAGCTTATTTCTTCCCAAATGGCTAAACACCATATATTTT. Supplemented by reference TRBV7-2 and TRBJ1-3, the full variable domain reads GAGVSQSPSNKVTEKGKDVELRCDPISGHTALYWYRQSLGQGLEFLIYFQGNSAPDKSGLPSDRFSAERTGGSVSTLTIQRTQQEDSAVYLCASSLFLPKWLNTIYFGEGSWLTVV.

The gene calls are TRBV10-1 and TRBJ1-3; TRBD1 matches 9 bases. V was pared by 5 bases and J by 1 base, with 9 bases of the junction left unmatched. The CDR3 is 17 residues long. CDR1 is WNHNN and CDR2 is SYGVQD in the germline V gene (reference sequence). The CDR3 DNA reads as TGCGCCAGCAGTAGATCTGGGACAGGGTCTTCTGGAAACACCATATATTTT. Its translation is CASSRSGTGSSGNTIYF.

CDR3 sequence reads: CASTWTGGFPYGYTF. The CDR3 DNA reads as TGTGCCAGTACCTGGACAGGGGGCTTTCCCTATGGCTACACCTTC. The chain carries TRBV19 and TRBJ1-2; 11 bases align to TRBD1. J lost 4 bases, V lost 7 bases, and 8 bases had no gene match. Germline V gene lookup returns CDR1 LNHDA and CDR2 SQIVND (reference sequence). This CDR3 comprises 15 residues.

This rearrangement joins TRBV10-3 to TRBJ2-1; no reliable D call. The CDR3 loop spans 14 amino acids. CDR1 and CDR2 from the germline V gene are ENHRY and SYGVKD. The germline V and J ends were trimmed by 4 bases and 8 bases, with 15 bases remaining between them. The chain's CDR3 is CAISGVTTWDEQFF. The CDR3 coding sequence is TGTGCCATCAGTGGTGTCACTACTTGGGATGAGCAGTTCTTC.

This sequence joins TRBV29-1 and TRBJ1-2; D possibly corresponds to TRBD1 (6 bases). Germline V gene sequence: CDR1 SQVTM, CDR2 ANQGSEA. CDR3 size: 12 residues. V was clipped by 7 bases and J by 3 bases, with 12 bases between them. The CDR3 sequence: CSASGTYYGYTF. CDR3 nucleotide sequence: TGCAGCGCCTCAGGGACATACTATGGCTACACCTTC.

This rearrangement joins TRBV11-2 to TRBJ2-7; D is uncertain. Trimming left V 6 bases short and J 7 bases short, with 13 bases between. The CDR3 contains 12 residues. The V gene's germline CDR1 is SGHAT and CDR2 FQNNGV. The CDR3 region has the DNA TGTGCCAGCAGTATGGTGGGCCGTGAGCAGTACTTC. Its protein is CASSMVGREQYF.

This rearrangement joins TRBV6-7 to TRBJ2-1; D gene ambiguous. TRBV6-7 is an ORF for which the function is uncertain. V was trimmed by 2 bases and J by 7 bases, leaving 3 bases between them. CDR3 length equals 11 residues. CDR3 sequence: CASSYQNEQFF. CDR3 nucleotides: TGTGCCAGCAGTTACCAGAATGAGCAGTTCTTC.

The V gene is TRBV2, the J gene TRBJ2-5, with 7 bases aligning to TRBD2. J lost 4 bases, V lost 7 bases, and 6 bases had no gene match. The germline CDR1 and CDR2 sequences are SNHLY and FYNNEI. The CDR3 runs 13 residues. CDR3 residues: CASTRGVGETQYF. For the CDR3, the DNA is TGTGCCAGCACCCGGGGGGTTGGAGAGACCCAGTACTTC.

This sequence joins TRBV7-2 and TRBJ2-5; weak D call: TRBD2 (6 bases). The ends were cut back, 1 base at V and 4 bases at J, with 22 bases in the middle. CDR3 size: 18 residues. The germline V gene encodes CDR1 SGHTA and CDR2 FQGNSA. Here the CDR3 reads CASSLVGGRTSPPETQYF. CDR3 nucleotide sequence: TGTGCCAGCAGCTTAGTAGGAGGGAGGACCAGTCCCCCAGAGACCCAGTACTTC.

This sequence joins TRBV4-2 and TRBJ2-2; no reliable D call. CDR3 size: 14 residues. Germline V gene lookup returns CDR1 LGHNA and CDR2 YNFKEQ. V dropped 1 base and J dropped 6 bases, with 9 bases sitting between them. The CDR3 protein is CASSQAVLSGELFF. The DNA of the CDR3 is TGTGCCAGCAGCCAAGCGGTTTTGTCCGGGGAGCTGTTTTTT.

The J gene is TRBJ2-3, the V gene TRBV5-1; the match to TRBD1 covers 7 bases. V was clipped by 5 bases and J by 7 bases; unmatched bases: 13. CDR1 and CDR2 from the germline V gene are SGHRS and YFSETQ. This CDR3 has 15 amino acids. CDR3 loop: CASSSGTDPENTQYF. DNA of the CDR3: TGCGCCAGCAGTTCCGGGACAGACCCTGAAAATACGCAGTATTTT.

The rearrangement uses TRBV19 and TRBJ1-6; D might be TRBD1 (5 bases). Germline V gives CDR1 LNHDA, CDR2 SQIVND (reference sequence). V lost 3 bases to trimming and J lost 5 bases, with 8 bases between them. The CDR3 is made up of 14 amino acids. CDR3 protein: CASSIQGDNSPLHF. As DNA, the CDR3 is TGTGCCAGTAGTATCCAAGGGGATAATTCACCCCTCCACTTT.

This clone was recorded once. The V gene is TRBV5-1, the J gene TRBJ2-7; the match to TRBD2 covers 10 bases. The J segment lost 2 bases and the V segment lost 4 bases, leaving 6 bases of the junction unmatched. The CDR3 is 15 residues long. CDR1 is SGHRS and CDR2 is YFSETQ in the germline V gene. The CDR3 nucleotides read TGCGCCAGCAGCCCGACTAGCGGGTTCACCTACGAGCAGTACTTC. It codes for CASSPTSGFTYEQYF.

The chain carries TRBV5-1 and TRBJ1-4; a possible D gene is TRBD1 (6 bases). Trimming left V 4 bases short and J 4 bases short, with 14 bases between. The CDR3 has 15 amino acids. The germline V gene encodes CDR1 SGHRS and CDR2 YFSETQ. In nucleotides, the CDR3 is TGCGCCAGCAGCCAGCGGACAGCAGTTAATGAAAAACTGTTTTTT. Amino acid sequence: CASSQRTAVNEKLFF.